This T cell receptor beta chain stems from a study of cytomegalovirus exposure and HLA in healthy donors. The primer mix had 60 Vbeta and 13 Jbeta primers. The repertoire was sequenced with immunoSEQ multiplex PCR; TCRdb's copy has only in-frame clones and lacks some. This sample's table has tens of thousands of clones. This clonotype was sampled from a male donor in good health and CMV-seropositive. Sample: PBMCs.

The DNA for the CDR3 is TGTGCCAGCAGTTATAGCGAGACTGGAAACACCATATATTTT. Protein: CASSYSETGNTIYF. The chain is built from TRBV6-1 and TRBJ1-3; D not resolved. The CDR3 loop spans 14 amino acids. Trimming stripped 5 bases from V and 2 bases from J, with 10 bases between. Germline lookup yields CDR1 MNHNS and CDR2 SASEGT.